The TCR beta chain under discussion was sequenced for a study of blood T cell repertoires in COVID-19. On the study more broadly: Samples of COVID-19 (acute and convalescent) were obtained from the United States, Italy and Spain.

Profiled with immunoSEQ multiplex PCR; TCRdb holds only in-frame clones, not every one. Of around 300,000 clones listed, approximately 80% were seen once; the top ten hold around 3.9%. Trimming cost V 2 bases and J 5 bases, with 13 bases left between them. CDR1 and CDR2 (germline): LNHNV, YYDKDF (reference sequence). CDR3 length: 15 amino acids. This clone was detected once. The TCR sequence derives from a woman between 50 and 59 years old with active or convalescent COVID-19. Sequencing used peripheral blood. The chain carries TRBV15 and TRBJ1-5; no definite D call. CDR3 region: CATSRLYGKDQPQHF. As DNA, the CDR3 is TGTGCCACCAGCAGACTTTACGGGAAGGATCAGCCCCAGCATTTT.